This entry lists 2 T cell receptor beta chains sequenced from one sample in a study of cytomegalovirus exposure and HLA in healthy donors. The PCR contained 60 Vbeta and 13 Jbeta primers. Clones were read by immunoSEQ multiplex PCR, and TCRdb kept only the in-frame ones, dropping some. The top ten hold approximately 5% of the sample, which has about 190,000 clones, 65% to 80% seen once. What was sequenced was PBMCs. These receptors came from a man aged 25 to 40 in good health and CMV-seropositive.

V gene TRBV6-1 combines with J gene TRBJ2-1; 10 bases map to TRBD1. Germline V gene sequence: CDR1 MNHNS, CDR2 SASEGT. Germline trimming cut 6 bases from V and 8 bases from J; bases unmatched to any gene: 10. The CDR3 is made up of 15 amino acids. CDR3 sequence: CASRAGTGVHDEQFF. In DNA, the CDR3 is TGTGCCAGCAGAGCCGGGACAGGGGTGCACGATGAGCAGTTCTTC.

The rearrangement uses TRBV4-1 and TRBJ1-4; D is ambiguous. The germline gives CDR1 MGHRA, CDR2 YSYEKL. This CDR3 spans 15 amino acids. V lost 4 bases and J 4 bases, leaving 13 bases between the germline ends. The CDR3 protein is CASSREEAVNEKLFF. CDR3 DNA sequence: TGCGCCAGCAGCCGGGAGGAAGCCGTTAATGAAAAACTGTTTTTT.